The entry below describes one T cell receptor beta chain. Its antigen is undetermined. V lost 3 bases and J 5 bases, leaving 18 bases between the germline ends. This CDR3 contains 16 residues. Germline lookup yields CDR1 WSHSY and CDR2 SAAADI. Library preparation (for TCRbeta) was performed with unique molecular identifiers. TCRdb fed the PCR reads into MiXCR, producing one record per CDR3 protein. Of under 750,000 distinct CDR3 sequences listed, roughly 23% are singletons. The data derive from a study of T-cell reconstitution after alpha-beta-depleted transplantation in children. Study-level results: Newly generated T cells supplied most T-cell counts and diversity one year post-transplant. Expanded clones from the graft, numbering several hundred, reportedly supplied alpha-beta T cells about two months after transplant.

Sample: PBMCs, mostly from graft donor cells, taken 360 days after TCRalphabeta/CD19-depleted stem cell transplant. The chain uses TRBV10-2 and TRBJ2-3, with D perhaps TRBD2 (6 bases). The sequence was collected from a boy under two years old who had a stem cell transplant for acute myeloid leukemia, so the T cells may come from the graft donor. The CDR3 nucleotides are TGCGCCAGCAGTGATTACGAATACCAGGGAGGAGATACGCAGTATTTT. Its protein is CASSDYEYQGGDTQYF.